These T cell receptor beta chains were read from a single sample in a study of blood T cell repertoires in COVID-19. Libraries were prepared by immunoSEQ multiplex PCR; TCRdb keeps only in-frame clonotypes and omits some of them. The sample shows roughly 100,000 clones, about 76% of them seen only once. Sequencing used peripheral blood. The receptors come from an elderly man with acute or convalescent COVID-19. The CDR3 runs from the conserved cysteine through the conserved F or W. The D gene is left open where the match is weak. Where a row states a size, it is once, few, many or the class of an expanded clone; other rows omit it.

d_gene	v_gene	j_gene	abundance	CDR3aa	CDR3nt
TRBD1	TRBV18	TRBJ1-5	.	CASSLSTGLNQPQHF	TGTGCCAGCTCACTTTCGACAGGGCTCAATCAGCCCCAGCATTTT
TRBD1	TRBV6-5	TRBJ2-7	.	CASRDRLAYEQYF	TGTGCCAGCCGGGACAGGTTAGCCTACGAGCAGTACTTC
TRBD1	TRBV19	TRBJ1-6	.	CASLGQGDSPLHF	TGTGCCAGTCTCGGACAGGGTGATTCACCCCTCCACTTT
.	TRBV4-2	TRBJ1-3	.	CASSPDSSGNTIYF	TGTGCCAGCAGCCCGGACAGCTCTGGAAACACCATATATTTT
TRBD1	TRBV20-1	TRBJ1-6	.	CSASRGQGNSPLHF	TGCAGTGCTAGTAGGGGACAGGGGAATTCACCCCTCCACTTT
.	TRBV5-1	TRBJ1-1	.	CASSLVANTEAFF	TGCGCCAGCAGCTTGGTAGCTAACACTGAAGCTTTCTTT
.	TRBV12-3/TRBV12-4	TRBJ2-3	once	CASSLVRDTQYF	TGTGCCAGCAGTTTAGTCAGGGATACGCAGTATTTT
.	TRBV7-9	TRBJ2-7	.	CASSLFRGYEQYF	TGTGCCAGCAGCCTATTTAGGGGGTACGAGCAGTACTTC
.	TRBV6-5	TRBJ1-4	.	CASRSGTYNEKLFF	TGTGCCAGCAGGTCCGGGACATATAATGAAAAACTGTTTTTT
TRBD1	TRBV6-2/TRBV6-3	TRBJ1-5	.	CASSLGTGVGQPQHF	TGTGCCAGCAGTCTCGGGACAGGGGTTGGTCAGCCCCAGCATTTT
TRBD1	TRBV5-1	TRBJ2-7	.	CASSLRISGTGGYEQYF	TGCGCCAGCAGCTTGCGCATTTCCGGGACAGGGGGCTACGAGCAGTACTTC
.	TRBV12-3/TRBV12-4	TRBJ2-7	.	CASSLGGEQYF	TGTGCCAGCAGTTTAGGAGGCGAGCAGTACTTC
.	TRBV28	TRBJ2-1	.	CASSLQGPHEQFF	TGTGCCAGCAGCCTCCAGGGTCCCCATGAGCAGTTCTTC
.	TRBV3-1/TRBV3-2	TRBJ1-1	few	CASRRGGVNTEAFF	TGTGCCAGCAGACGAGGAGGGGTGAACACTGAAGCTTTCTTT
TRBD1	TRBV28	TRBJ1-4	.	CASSLYRGGEKLFF	TGTGCCAGCAGTTTATACAGGGGAGGTGAAAAACTGTTTTTT
TRBD2	TRBV7-8	TRBJ2-7	.	CASSLVGGTSGRFHEQYF	TGTGCCAGCAGCTTAGTAGGAGGGACTAGCGGGAGATTCCACGAGCAGTACTTC
TRBD1	TRBV19	TRBJ1-4	.	CASRGTGEVRKLFF	TGTGCCAGTAGAGGGACAGGGGAAGTCAGAAAACTGTTTTTT
.	TRBV21-1	TRBJ1-1	.	CASSKVGRLIEYTEAFF	TGTGCCAGCAGCAAAGTAGGCAGGCTGATCGAGTACACTGAAGCTTTCTTT
TRBD1	TRBV9	TRBJ1-1	.	CASSKQGSSTEAFF	TGTGCCAGCAGCAAACAGGGGAGTAGCACTGAAGCTTTCTTT
TRBD1	TRBV30	TRBJ1-5	.	CAWSSWDRGLNQPQHF	TGTGCCTGGAGTTCCTGGGACAGGGGGCTAAATCAGCCCCAGCATTTT
TRBD1	TRBV19	TRBJ1-6	many	CARDLRGSGSPLHF	TGTGCCAGGGACCTCAGGGGGAGTGGTTCACCCCTCCACTTT
TRBD2	TRBV3-1/TRBV3-2	TRBJ2-3	.	CASSQGVSGSTDTQYF	TGTGCCAGCAGCCAAGGGGTTAGCGGGAGCACAGATACGCAGTATTTT
.	TRBV18	TRBJ1-3	.	CASSDSLQSSGNTIYF	TGTGCCAGCTCAGACAGTCTCCAGAGCTCTGGAAACACCATATATTTT
TRBD2	TRBV5-1	TRBJ2-1	.	CASSFTSGTYNEQFF	TGCGCCAGCAGCTTTACTAGCGGGACCTACAATGAGCAGTTCTTC
.	TRBV5-1	TRBJ2-5	.	CASTTEAGETQYF	TGCGCCAGCACCACAGAGGCGGGGGAGACCCAGTACTTC
TRBD2	TRBV7-2	TRBJ2-7	.	CASSLVGTSGSNEQYF	TGTGCCAGCAGCTTAGTAGGGACTAGCGGGAGTAACGAGCAGTACTTC
TRBD1	TRBV18	TRBJ2-7	.	CASSMDRYTYEQYF	TGTGCCAGCTCGATGGACAGGTACACCTACGAGCAGTACTTC
.	TRBV18	TRBJ2-1	.	CASSPQVAYNEQFF	TGTGCCAGCTCACCTCAGGTCGCCTACAATGAGCAGTTCTTC
TRBD1	TRBV19	TRBJ2-7	.	CASSGDSEKQYF	TGTGCCAGTAGTGGGGACAGTGAGAAGCAGTACTTC
.	TRBV7-2	TRBJ2-2	.	CASSYRTGTGELFF	TGTGCCAGCAGCTACCGTACAGGGACCGGGGAGCTGTTTTTT
TRBD2	TRBV6-5	TRBJ2-7	once	CASRVAGALSYEQYF	TGTGCCAGCAGGGTAGCGGGCGCCCTCTCCTACGAGCAGTACTTC
.	TRBV18	TRBJ1-4	.	CASSPLEGDRKLFF	TGTGCCAGCTCACCACTCGAGGGGGATCGAAAACTGTTTTTT